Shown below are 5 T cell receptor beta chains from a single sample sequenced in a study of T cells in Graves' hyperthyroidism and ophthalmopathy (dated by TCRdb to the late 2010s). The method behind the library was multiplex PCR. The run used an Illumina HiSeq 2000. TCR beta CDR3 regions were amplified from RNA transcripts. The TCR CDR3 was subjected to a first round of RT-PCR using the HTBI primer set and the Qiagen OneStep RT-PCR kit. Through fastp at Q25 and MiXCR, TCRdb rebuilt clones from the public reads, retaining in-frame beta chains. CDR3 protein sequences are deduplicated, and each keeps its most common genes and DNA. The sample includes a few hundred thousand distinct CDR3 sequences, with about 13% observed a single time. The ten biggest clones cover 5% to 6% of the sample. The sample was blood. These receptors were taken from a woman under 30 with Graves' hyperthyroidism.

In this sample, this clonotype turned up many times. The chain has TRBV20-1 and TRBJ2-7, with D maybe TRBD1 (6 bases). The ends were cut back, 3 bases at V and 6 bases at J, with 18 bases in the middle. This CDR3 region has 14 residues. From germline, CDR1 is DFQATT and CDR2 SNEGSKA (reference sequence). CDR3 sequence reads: CSASPGQLQGEQYF. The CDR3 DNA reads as TGCAGTGCTAGTCCAGGACAGTTGCAGGGCGAGCAGTACTTC.

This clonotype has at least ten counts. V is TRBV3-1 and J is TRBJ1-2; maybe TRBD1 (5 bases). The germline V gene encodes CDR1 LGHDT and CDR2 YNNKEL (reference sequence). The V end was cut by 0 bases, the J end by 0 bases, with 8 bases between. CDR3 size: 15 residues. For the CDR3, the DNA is TGTGCCAGCAGCCAAGAAGCAGGGCCTAACTATGGCTACACCTTC. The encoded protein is CASSQEAGPNYGYTF.

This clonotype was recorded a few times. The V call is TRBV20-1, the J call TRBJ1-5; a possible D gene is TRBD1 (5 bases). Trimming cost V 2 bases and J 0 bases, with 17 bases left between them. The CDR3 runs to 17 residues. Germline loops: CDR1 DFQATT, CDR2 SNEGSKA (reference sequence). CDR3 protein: CSARWGRQGLSNQPQHF. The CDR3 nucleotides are TGCAGTGCTAGATGGGGCCGGCAGGGCCTTAGCAATCAGCCCCAGCATTTT.

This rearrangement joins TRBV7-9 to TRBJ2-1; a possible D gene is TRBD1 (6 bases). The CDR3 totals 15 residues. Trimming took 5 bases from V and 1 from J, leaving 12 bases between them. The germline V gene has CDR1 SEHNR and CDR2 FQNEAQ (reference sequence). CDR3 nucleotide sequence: TGTGCCAGCAGCCCGCACAGGGAGTCCTACAATGAGCAGTTCTTC. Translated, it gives CASSPHRESYNEQFF.

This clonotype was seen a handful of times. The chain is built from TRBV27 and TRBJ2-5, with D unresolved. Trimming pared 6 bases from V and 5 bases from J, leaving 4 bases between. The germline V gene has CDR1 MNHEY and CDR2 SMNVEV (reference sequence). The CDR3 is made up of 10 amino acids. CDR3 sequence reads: CASSYETQYF. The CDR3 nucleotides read TGTGCCAGCAGCTATGAGACCCAGTACTTC.